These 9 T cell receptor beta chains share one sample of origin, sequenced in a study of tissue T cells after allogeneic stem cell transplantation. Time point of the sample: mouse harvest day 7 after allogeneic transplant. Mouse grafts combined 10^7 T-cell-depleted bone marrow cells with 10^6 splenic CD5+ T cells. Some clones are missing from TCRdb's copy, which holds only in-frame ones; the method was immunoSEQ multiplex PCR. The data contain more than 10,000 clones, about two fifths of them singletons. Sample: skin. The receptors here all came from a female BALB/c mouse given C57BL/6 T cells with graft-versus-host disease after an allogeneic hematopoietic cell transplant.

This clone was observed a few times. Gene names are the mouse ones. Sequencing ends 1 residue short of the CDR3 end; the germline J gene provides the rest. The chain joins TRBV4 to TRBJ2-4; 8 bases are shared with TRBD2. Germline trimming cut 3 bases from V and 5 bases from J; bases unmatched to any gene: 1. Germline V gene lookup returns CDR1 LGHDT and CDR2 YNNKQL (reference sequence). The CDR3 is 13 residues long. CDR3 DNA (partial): TGTGCCAGCAGCTATGACTGGGGAAACACCTTGTAC. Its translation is CASSYDWGNTLY. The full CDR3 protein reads CASSYDWGNTLYF.

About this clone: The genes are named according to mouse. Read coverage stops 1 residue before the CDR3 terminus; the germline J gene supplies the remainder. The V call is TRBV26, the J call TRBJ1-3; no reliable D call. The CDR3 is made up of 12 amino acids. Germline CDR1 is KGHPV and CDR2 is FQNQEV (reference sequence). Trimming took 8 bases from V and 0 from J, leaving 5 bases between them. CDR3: CASQASGNTLYF. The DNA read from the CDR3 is TGTGCCAGCCAGGCTTCTGGAAATACGCTCTAT.

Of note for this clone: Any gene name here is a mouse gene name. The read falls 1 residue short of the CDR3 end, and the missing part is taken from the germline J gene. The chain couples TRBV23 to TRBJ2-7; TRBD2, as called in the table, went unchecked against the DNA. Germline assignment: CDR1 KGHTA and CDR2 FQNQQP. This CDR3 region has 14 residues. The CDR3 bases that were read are TGCTCCAGCAGTCCTCGACTGGGGGGGCGGGAACAGTAC. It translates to CSSSPRLGGREQY. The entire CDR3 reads CSSSPRLGGREQYF.

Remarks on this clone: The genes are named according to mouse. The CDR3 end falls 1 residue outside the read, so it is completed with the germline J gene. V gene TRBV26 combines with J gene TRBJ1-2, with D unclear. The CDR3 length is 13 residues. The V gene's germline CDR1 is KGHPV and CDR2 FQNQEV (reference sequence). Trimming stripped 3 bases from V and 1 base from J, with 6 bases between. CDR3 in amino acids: CASSLQINSDYTF. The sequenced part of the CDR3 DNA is TGTGCCAGCAGTCTCCAGATAAACTCCGACTACACC. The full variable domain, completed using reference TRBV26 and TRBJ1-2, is NSKVIQTPRYLVKGQGQKAKMRCIPEKGHPVVFWYQQNKNNEFKFLINFQNQEVLQQIDMTEKRFSAECPSNSPCSLEIQSSEAGDSALYLCASSLQINSDYTFGSGTRLLVI.

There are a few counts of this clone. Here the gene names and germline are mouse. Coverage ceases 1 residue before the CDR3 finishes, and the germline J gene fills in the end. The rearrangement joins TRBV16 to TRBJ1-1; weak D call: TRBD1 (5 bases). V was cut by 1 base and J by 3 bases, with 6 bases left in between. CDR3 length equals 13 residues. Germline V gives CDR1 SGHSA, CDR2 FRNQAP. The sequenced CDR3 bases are TGTGCAAGCAGCTTAGGGGGGGACACAGAAGTCTTC. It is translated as CASSLGGDTEVF. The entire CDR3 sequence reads CASSLGGDTEVFF.

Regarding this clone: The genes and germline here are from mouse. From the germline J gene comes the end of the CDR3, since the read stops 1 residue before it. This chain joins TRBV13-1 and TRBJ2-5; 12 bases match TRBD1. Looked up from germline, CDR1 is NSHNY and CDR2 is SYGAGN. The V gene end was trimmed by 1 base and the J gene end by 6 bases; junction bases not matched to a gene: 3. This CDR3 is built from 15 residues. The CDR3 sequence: CASSDWDRGLDTQYF. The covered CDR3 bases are TGTGCCAGCAGTGATTGGGACAGGGGGCTGGACACCCAGTAC.

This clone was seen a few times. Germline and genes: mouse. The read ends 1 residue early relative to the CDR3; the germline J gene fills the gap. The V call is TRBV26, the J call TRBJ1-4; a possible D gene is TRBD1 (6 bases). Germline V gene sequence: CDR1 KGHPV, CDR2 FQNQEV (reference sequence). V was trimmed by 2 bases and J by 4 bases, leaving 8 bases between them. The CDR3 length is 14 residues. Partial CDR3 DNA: TGTGCCAGCAGTCTGGGGGGCAGCAACGAAAGATTATTT. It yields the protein CASSLGGSNERLF. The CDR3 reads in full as CASSLGGSNERLFF.

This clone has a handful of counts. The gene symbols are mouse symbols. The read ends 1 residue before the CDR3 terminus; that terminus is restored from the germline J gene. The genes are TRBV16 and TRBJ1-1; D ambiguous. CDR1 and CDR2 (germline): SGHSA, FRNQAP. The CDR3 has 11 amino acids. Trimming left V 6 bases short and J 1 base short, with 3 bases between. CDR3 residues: CASRENTEVFF. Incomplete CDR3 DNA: TGTGCAAGCAGGGAAAACACAGAAGTCTTC.

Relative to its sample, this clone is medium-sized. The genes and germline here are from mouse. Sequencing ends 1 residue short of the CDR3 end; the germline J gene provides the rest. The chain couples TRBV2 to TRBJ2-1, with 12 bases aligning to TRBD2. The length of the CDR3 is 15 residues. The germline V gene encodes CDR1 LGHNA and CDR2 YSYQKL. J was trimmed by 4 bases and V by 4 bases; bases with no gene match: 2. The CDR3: CASSLGLGGYAEQFF. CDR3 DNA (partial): TGTGCCAGCAGCCTCGGACTGGGGGGGTATGCTGAGCAGTTC.